This T cell receptor beta chain was sequenced in a study of cytomegalovirus exposure and HLA in healthy donors (TCRdb year 2017). As for the study more broadly: An earlier analysis of approximately 600 of the donors reported 250 to 300 Gb of sequence data and 100 million to 140 million unique TCR beta sequences from around 200 million T cells. Roughly 320 gigabases of sequencing data and roughly 81 million unique TCR sequences made up an early release that covered approximately 650 HLA-typed donors. Among the approximately 400 genotyped donors, approximately 82% belonged to the genetic ancestry cluster associated with self-reported Caucasian donors. The aim of the study was to test whether cataloging public T cell receptors could identify signatures of past pathogen exposure. The study profiled the T cell repertoires of 500 to 800 subjects by immunosequencing and related them to cytomegalovirus serostatus. A separate validation cohort of roughly 130 different subjects was used in addition to the roughly 640-subject first cohort. High-throughput TCR immunosequencing, statistical association of individual TCRs with disease status, and machine learning were combined to predict cytomegalovirus infection status. A later analysis re-examined previously published TCR beta repertoires from more than 550 donors and added high-resolution HLA genotyping to investigate patterns of TCR occurrence. Rather than using new phenotypic data, the later analysis identified candidate immune exposures from TCR beta sequences and from how often those sequences occurred across donors. In an earlier analysis of more than 550 of the donors, high-throughput TCR beta sequencing was used to judge whether each TCR beta V gene segment behaved as functional or pseudogenic. Donor age, sex, ethnicity and CMV serostatus were compiled alongside the repertoire data. In a later genetic analysis, genome-wide SNP genotypes for about three fifths of the roughly 670 donors were used, and that subset was treated as a discovery cohort. All discovery cohort repertoires had been generated using a single sequencing platform. HLA typing included class I and class II loci at four-digit resolution. The number of typed donors differed by locus: about 620-640 for A, B, C, DRB1 and DQB1; approximately 530 for DQA1; some 610 for DPA1; and about 470 for DPB1. About five DR-DQ haplotypes were treated as single units for association and clustering because of strong linkage in the cohort. On average, about 200,000 unique TCR beta nucleotide sequences were sequenced per donor among 398 genotyped donors of the cohort, with roughly 18% of those sequences being non-productive.

V drops 5 bases and J drops 2 bases, leaving 12 bases in between. CDR1 is given as SGHAT and CDR2 as FQNNGV, both from the germline V gene. The CDR3, cysteine through phenylalanine, is 15 amino acids long. Just the 45-base CDR3 DNA is kept, in frame starting at base 1. A few counts support this clone. This clone's antigen is unknown. No qualities accompany the bases; no much larger clone lies one base away. To prepare the library, the immunoSEQ multiplex PCR assay was applied. The multiplex PCR relied on a mix of 60 forward primers for TCR Vbeta segments and 13 reverse primers for TCR Jbeta segments. The CDR3 region of rearranged TCR beta genes was amplified from genomic DNA by a multiplex PCR assay. Amplified TCR beta libraries were sequenced as 87-base-pair reads on the Illumina HiSeq System. The published analysis was carried out like this. A later analysis tallied some 79 million unique TCR beta chains across the 550 to 850 repertoires, and approximately 12 million of those chains were shared by two or more donors. A nearest-neighbor algorithm error-corrected the raw reads and collapsed the reads into unique sequences, merging closely related sequences to remove PCR and sequencing errors. Alignment of CDR3 sequences to IMGT reference sequences was used to assign V, D and J gene segments. For a sequence to be retained, at least a six-nucleotide match to both a V gene segment and a J gene segment was required. Rearrangements were called productive when the CDR3 lacked stop codons and stayed in frame with V and J; all others were non-productive. Following IMGT convention, CDR3 was defined as the stretch from the second conserved V-encoded cysteine to the conserved J-encoded phenylalanine. The earlier analysis of roughly 590 of the donors excluded sequences that lacked an unambiguous match to a single V gene segment. An earlier analysis of 450 to 650 of the donors called V segments functional above 56.7% productive rearrangements and segregating when the between-donor standard deviation exceeded 5%. To diagnose cytomegalovirus status from the catalog of TCR beta chain sequences, a statistical classification framework was built. A later analysis assigned V and J genes by comparing TCR nucleotide sequences with IMGT/GENE-DB human TR gene sequences. The TCRdist pipeline was used in a later analysis to assign CDR3 sequences and most-parsimonious VDJ recombination scenarios. In a later analysis, each TCR beta chain was defined by its CDR3 amino acid sequence together with its V-gene family, and reads without a unique V-gene family were excluded. In a later analysis, 450 to 600 highly shared, low-generation-probability nucleotide sequences were removed to address suspected cross-contamination and a sequencing artifact. A later analysis calculated a clonal expansion index for each public chain from normalized within-repertoire ranks of inferred template counts. In a later analysis, generation probabilities were computed with a VDJ recombination model fitted to out-of-frame rearrangements, and the resulting probabilities were checked against IGoR. In a later analysis, hypergeometric tests were used to score TCR-TCR, TCR-HLA and TCR-CMV co-occurrence, with a repertoire-size bias correction applied to TCR pairs. To estimate false discovery rates, a later analysis permuted the HLA or CMV assignments 20 times. In a later analysis, co-occurring TCRs were grouped with DBSCAN, and TCRdist sequence similarity was added when clustering was performed within HLA-allele-positive subsets. Repertoires with fewer than 30,000 or more than 120,000 public chains were left out of co-occurrence clustering, as were about five repertoires with anomalous nucleotide sharing. TCRdb re-hosts the immuneACCESS table, in-frame sequences only. Its copies lack some clones; in the studies checked, an unresolved V gene accounts for under half of them, and the cause for the rest is not known. V and J calls and clone size are copied from that table; D and trimming were computed from the DNA. Present in this sample are around 93,000 clones, about 78% of which were seen just once. Approximately 3% of the sample is taken by the ten largest.

The cohort was made up of approximately 670 healthy bone marrow donors. Cohort members were all nominally healthy when sampled, although unrecorded immune exposures were likely present. The donor tested CMV seronegative and was one of the 352 seronegative cohort members. Every donor gave a peripheral blood sample, and the peripheral blood mononuclear cells from that sample were used for TCR beta sequencing. The Qiagen DNeasy Blood Extraction Kit was used to extract genomic DNA from the blood cell samples. General conclusions and limits of the study: Broadly in line with IMGT annotations, most TCR beta V segments showed up in productive rearrangements about 90% or about 30% of the time in an earlier analysis of 587 of the donors. When HLA alleles, especially DR and DQ, strongly co-occurred, TCR associations were difficult to assign to individual alleles. For the cohort, immune exposure information was limited to CMV serostatus. While some public TCRs were present in many individuals, most TCR sequences turned up only very rarely across donors. The authors suggested that the approach could potentially be extended to other disease states and immunological phenotypes. A later genetic analysis associated a missense DCLRE1C variant with V-gene and J-gene trimming of TCR beta chains, and an independent cohort replicated the association. In vitro tests confirmed that a few of the cytomegalovirus-associated TCR beta chains recognize cytomegalovirus antigens. In a later analysis, the rate of TCR association differed among HLA loci, with DRB1 alleles having the most associated TCRs and HLA-C alleles having the fewest. A later analysis associated some 17,000 TCR beta sequences with specific HLA alleles at a false discovery rate of 0.05. Because HLA typing was unavailable for some donors at each locus, only the typed subset was used in association tests. A further reported finding was that TCR beta sequences accurately predicted the HLA-A and HLA-B alleles for most subjects in the first cohort. Linkage disequilibrium might explain the correlated functional status among segregating V segments, but an unknown experimental factor could not be excluded. The study gave a list of 150 to 200 TCR beta chains associated with cytomegalovirus. A later analysis found that HLA-associated TCR beta chains were more clonally expanded and had lower generation probabilities than equally common non-associated chains. Presence/absence analyses assumed roughly uniform sequencing depth across donors, an assumption that may not hold. A later analysis reported that several top co-occurrence clusters appeared linked to parvovirus B19, influenza, CMV and Epstein-Barr virus. A cluster of highly shared sequence variants was judged likely to represent a technical artifact of the sequencing pipeline. Cytomegalovirus status was reported to be diagnosed by the classifier with high specificity and sensitivity in both the original and validation cohorts. The 87-base-pair reads could not distinguish some IMGT-functional V segments, including TRBV6-2 and TRBV6-3, so those segments were excluded. The earlier analysis of 587 of the donors excluded fewer than 20 rarely observed V segments, including chromosome 9 orphons, because counts were too low. In a later analysis, most CMV-associated TCR beta chains were found to appear HLA-restricted, with HLA associations seemingly driven largely by CMV exposure. This cohort had only TCR beta chains sequenced, and the lack of alpha or paired-chain data limited which features could be detected. Compared with the roughly 670-donor mean, donors in an Asian-associated ancestry cluster had fewer N-insertions in productive TCRs, according to a later genetic analysis.

Sequencing was done on a sample of PBMCs. The V and J genes are TRBV11-2 and TRBJ2-2; TRBD1 is perhaps the D gene, given 6 matching bases. The clonotype comes from a woman between 40 and 55 years old in good health and CMV-seronegative. The nucleotide sequence reads TGTGCCAGCAGCACCAACAGGGTTAACACCGGGGAGCTGTTTTTT. This sequence encodes CASSTNRVNTGELFF.